This section outlines one TCR beta chain sequence together with its context. Its antigen is as yet unknown. The CDR3 is 15 amino acids. V was pared by 5 bases and J by 0 bases, with 14 bases between. CDR1 and CDR2 (germline): MDHEN, SYDVKM. Amplified regions were TCR beta CDR3 sequences from RNA transcripts. The HTBI primer set drove a first-round RT-PCR of the TCR CDR3. TCRdb re-called the multiplex PCR reads with MiXCR, one entry per CDR3 protein. The sample carries around 400,000 distinct CDR3 sequences, about 15% recorded once. This specimen belongs to a study of T cells in Graves' hyperthyroidism and ophthalmopathy. Study summary: It was at initial diagnosis, before any treatment, that peripheral blood was collected. General observations from the study: Most thyroid clonotypes with frequency above 0.001 were detected in blood.

Isolation of PBMCs was performed on about 9.9 ml fresh peripheral blood. This TCR derives from a woman in her sixties or seventies with Graves' ophthalmopathy. The V and J genes are TRBV28 and TRBJ2-7; D is uncertain. Sample: blood. CDR3 nucleotide sequence: TGTGCCAGCAGTCCCGACGAAGGCCACTCCTACGAGCAGTACTTC. Its protein is CASSPDEGHSYEQYF.